This TCR beta chain was recorded in a study of T cells in Graves' hyperthyroidism and ophthalmopathy. This clonotype was found a few times. Newly diagnosed hyperthyroidism, duration under 2 months, in patients aged 18 to 65. Germline-derived CDR1 and CDR2 are LNHDA and SQIVND (reference sequence). J was trimmed by 5 bases and V by 5 bases; bases with no gene match: 10. This CDR3 is 16 amino acids long. TCR beta CDR3 sequences were amplified from RNA transcripts. The HTBI primer set drove a first-round RT-PCR of the TCR CDR3. One entry per CDR3 protein, called by TCRdb with MiXCR from the multiplex PCR reads. The sample has about 840,000 distinct CDR3 sequences; more than 30% are singletons.

The chain is built from TRBV19 and TRBJ2-7, with 12 bases aligning to TRBD2. This receptor was taken from a man between 18 and 35 years old with Graves' hyperthyroidism. The sample taken for sequencing was blood. CDR3 amino acids: CASSSRLAGDQDEQYF. The DNA of the CDR3 is TGTGCCAGTAGTTCACGACTAGCGGGAGATCAGGACGAGCAGTACTTC.